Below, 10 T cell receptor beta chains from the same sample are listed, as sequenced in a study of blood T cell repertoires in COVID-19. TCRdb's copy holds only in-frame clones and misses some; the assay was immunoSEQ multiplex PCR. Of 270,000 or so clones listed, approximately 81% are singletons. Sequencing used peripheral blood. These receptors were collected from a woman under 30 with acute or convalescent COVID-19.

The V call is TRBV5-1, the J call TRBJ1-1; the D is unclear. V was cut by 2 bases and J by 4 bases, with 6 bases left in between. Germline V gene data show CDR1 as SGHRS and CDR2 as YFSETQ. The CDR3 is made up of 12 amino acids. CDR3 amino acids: CASSFEGTEAFF. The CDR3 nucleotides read TGCGCCAGCAGCTTTGAGGGCACTGAAGCTTTCTTT.

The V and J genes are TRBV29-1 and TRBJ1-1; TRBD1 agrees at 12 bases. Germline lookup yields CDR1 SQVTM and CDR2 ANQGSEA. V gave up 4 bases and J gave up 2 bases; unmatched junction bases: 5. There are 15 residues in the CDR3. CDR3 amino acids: CSVGGTGGVNTEAFF. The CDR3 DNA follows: TGCAGCGTTGGGGGGACAGGGGGCGTAAACACTGAAGCTTTCTTT.

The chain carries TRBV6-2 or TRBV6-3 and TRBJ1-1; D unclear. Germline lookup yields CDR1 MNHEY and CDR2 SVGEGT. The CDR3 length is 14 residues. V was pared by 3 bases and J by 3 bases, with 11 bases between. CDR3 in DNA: TGTGCCAGCAGTTATGGGCAGGTTTACACTGAAGCTTTCTTT. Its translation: CASSYGQVYTEAFF.

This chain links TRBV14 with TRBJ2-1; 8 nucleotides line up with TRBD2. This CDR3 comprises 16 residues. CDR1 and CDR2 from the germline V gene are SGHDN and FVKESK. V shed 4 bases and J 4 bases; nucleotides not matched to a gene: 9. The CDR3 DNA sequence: TGTGCCAGCAGCCCAAGAATCGGACTAGCTTACAATGAGCAGTTCTTC. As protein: CASSPRIGLAYNEQFF.

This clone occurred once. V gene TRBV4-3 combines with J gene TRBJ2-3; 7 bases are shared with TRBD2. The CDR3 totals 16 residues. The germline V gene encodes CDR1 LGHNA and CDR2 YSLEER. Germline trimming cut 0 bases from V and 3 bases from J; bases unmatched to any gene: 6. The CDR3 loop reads CASSQDRARETDTQYF. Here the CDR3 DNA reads TGCGCCAGCAGCCAAGATCGGGCGCGGGAGACAGATACGCAGTATTTT.

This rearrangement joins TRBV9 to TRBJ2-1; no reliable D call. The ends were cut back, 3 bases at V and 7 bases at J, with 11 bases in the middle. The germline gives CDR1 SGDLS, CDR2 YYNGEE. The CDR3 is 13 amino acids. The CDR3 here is CASSAISVNEQFF. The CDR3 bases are TGTGCCAGCAGCGCCATTTCGGTGAATGAGCAGTTCTTC.

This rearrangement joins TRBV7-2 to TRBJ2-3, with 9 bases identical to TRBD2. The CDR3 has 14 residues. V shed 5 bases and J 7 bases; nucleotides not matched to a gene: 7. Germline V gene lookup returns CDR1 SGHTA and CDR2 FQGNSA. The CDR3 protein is CASSPRTSVNTQYF. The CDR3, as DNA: TGTGCCAGCAGCCCTCGGACTAGCGTGAATACGCAGTATTTT.

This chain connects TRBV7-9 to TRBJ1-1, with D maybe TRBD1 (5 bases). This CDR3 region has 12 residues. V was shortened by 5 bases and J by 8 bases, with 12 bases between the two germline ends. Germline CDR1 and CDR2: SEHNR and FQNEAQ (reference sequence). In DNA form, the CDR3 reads TGTGCCAGCAGCACAGGACGGGCGGAAGCTTTCTTT. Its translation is CASSTGRAEAFF.

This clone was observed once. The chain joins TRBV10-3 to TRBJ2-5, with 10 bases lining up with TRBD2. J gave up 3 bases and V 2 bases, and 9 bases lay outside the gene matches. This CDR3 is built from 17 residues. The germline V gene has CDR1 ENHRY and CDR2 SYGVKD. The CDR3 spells CAISESGLAGEEETQYF. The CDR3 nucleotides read TGTGCCATCAGTGAGAGTGGCCTAGCGGGAGAAGAAGAGACCCAGTACTTC.

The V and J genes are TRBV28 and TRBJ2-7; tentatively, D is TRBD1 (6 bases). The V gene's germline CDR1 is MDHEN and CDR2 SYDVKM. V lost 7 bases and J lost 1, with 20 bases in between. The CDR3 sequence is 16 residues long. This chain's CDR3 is CASTLRGGHSSYEQYF. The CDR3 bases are TGTGCCAGCACCTTACGTGGGGGACACAGTTCCTACGAGCAGTACTTC.